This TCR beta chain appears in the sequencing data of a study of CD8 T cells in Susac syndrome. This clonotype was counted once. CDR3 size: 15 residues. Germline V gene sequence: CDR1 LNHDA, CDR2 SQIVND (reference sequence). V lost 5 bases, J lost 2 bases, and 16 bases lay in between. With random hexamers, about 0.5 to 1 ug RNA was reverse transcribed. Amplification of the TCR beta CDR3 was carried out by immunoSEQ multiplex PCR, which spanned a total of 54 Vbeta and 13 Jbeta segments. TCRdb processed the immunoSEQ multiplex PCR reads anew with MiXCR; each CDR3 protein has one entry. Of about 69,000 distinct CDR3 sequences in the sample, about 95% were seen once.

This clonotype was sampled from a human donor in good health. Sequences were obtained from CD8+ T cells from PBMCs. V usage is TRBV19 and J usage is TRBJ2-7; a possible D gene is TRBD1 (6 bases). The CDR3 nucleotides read TGTGCCAGTAGTTCCTGGGACACTCCCACCTACGAGCAGTACTTC. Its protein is CASSSWDTPTYEQYF.